This T cell receptor beta chain appears in the sequencing data of a study of cytomegalovirus exposure and HLA in healthy donors. Study-wide results and caveats: According to a later analysis, TCR clusters from the first cohort tended to co-occur in the 100 to 150 validation repertoires. Investigators reported 150 to 200 TCR beta chains as tied to cytomegalovirus.

On this clone: Its target is not known.

TCRdb's copy holds only in-frame clones and misses some; the assay was immunoSEQ multiplex PCR. The sample contains around 75,000 clones, around 85% of which appear only once. Trimming took 2 bases from V and 0 from J; bases not matched to a gene: 3. The CDR3 spans 17 residues. Germline CDR1 reads MNHNS; CDR2 reads SASEGT. The V gene is TRBV6-1, the J gene TRBJ1-6; 8 bases map to TRBD1. The sequencing sample was made of PBMCs. The origin of this receptor is a man in his thirties or forties in good health and CMV-seronegative. The CDR3 DNA is TGTGCCAGCAGTGAACGACAGGGGAGCTCCTATAATTCACCCCTCCACTTT. Its protein product is CASSERQGSSYNSPLHF.